This T cell receptor (beta chain) was recovered during a study of T-cell memory formation after mild COVID-19. TCRdb re-analysed the 5' RACE reads in MiXCR, keeping a single row per CDR3 protein. This table has 150,000 or so distinct CDR3 sequences, roughly a quarter appearing once. This CDR3 is built from 15 residues. The V and J ends lost 6 bases and 0 bases respectively, with 14 bases between them. Germline V gene sequence: CDR1 SQVTM, CDR2 ANQGSEA. This clonotype showed up just a few times. This TCR was sampled from an adult woman who had mild COVID-19 (a few samples of this study predate the infection). Cell type and time point are not known. The sample taken for sequencing was PBMCs or a T cell subset sorted from them (not recorded which). The chain couples TRBV29-1 to TRBJ2-2; D possibly corresponds to TRBD1 (5 bases). In nucleotides, the CDR3 is TGCAGCGTAGAGACAGCAGGTTCGAACACCGGGGAGCTGTTTTTT. It is translated as CSVETAGSNTGELFF.